This paragraph covers one TCR beta chain sequence. Generated by immunoSEQ multiplex PCR, the TCRdb table keeps only in-frame clones and is missing some. The sample carries some 200,000 clones, around 81% recorded once. The data were obtained in a study of blood T cell repertoires in COVID-19. Looking at the study overall: Collection of acute and convalescent COVID-19 samples took place in the United States, Italy and Spain.

The CDR3 has 15 residues. The V end was cut by 4 bases, the J end by 6 bases, with 18 bases between. Per germline, CDR1 SGHTA and CDR2 FQGNSA. Sequencing was carried out using peripheral blood. The chain joins TRBV7-2 to TRBJ1-2; no clear D gene. The receptor was isolated from a human donor in a cohort sampled during active COVID-19. The CDR3 here is CASSSDIDGNNGYTF. For the CDR3, the DNA is TGTGCCAGCAGCTCAGACATCGACGGGAATAATGGCTACACCTTC.